Below are 2 T cell receptor beta chains sequenced from a single sample in a study of blood T cell repertoires in COVID-19. Repertoires were generated with immunoSEQ multiplex PCR, while TCRdb's copy carries only in-frame clones and drops some. The sample comprises around 68,000 clones, roughly nine tenths of which are singletons, and roughly 8.8% rests with the top ten. Source material: peripheral blood. The source is a man aged 50 to 59 with active COVID-19.

The chain links TRBV7-2 to TRBJ2-5, with 8 bases lining up with TRBD2. The germline CDR1 and CDR2 sequences are SGHTA and FQGNSA. Trimming removed 4 bases from V and 5 bases from J; junction bases left unmatched: 6. The CDR3 contains 14 residues. The CDR3 sequence: CASSSGTSRETQYF. The DNA of the CDR3 is TGTGCCAGCAGCTCCGGGACTAGTCGGGAGACCCAGTACTTC.

The chain couples TRBV5-1 to TRBJ1-6; tentative D call: TRBD1 (6 bases). Between the trimmed V and J ends, which lost 4 bases and 7 bases, there was a span of 15 bases. CDR3 length: 15 residues. Per the germline V gene, CDR1 is SGHRS and CDR2 is YFSETQ. CDR3 sequence (DNA): TGCGCCAGCAGCAAAAATACAGGGTCAAATTCACCCCTCCACTTT. It yields the protein CASSKNTGSNSPLHF.